Listed here is a single T cell receptor beta chain. The sample belongs to a study of blood T cell repertoires in COVID-19. The CDR3 length is 14 residues. CDR1 is SGHNT and CDR2 is YYREEE in the germline V gene (reference sequence). Trimming pared 7 bases from V and 3 bases from J, leaving 15 bases between. Libraries were prepared by immunoSEQ multiplex PCR; TCRdb keeps only in-frame clonotypes and omits some of them. This table has 250,000 to 300,000 clones, roughly nine tenths appearing once. The sample comprised PBMCs or T cells enriched from blood (not recorded which). The chain employs TRBV5-4 and TRBJ2-3, with a weak D call TRBD2 (7 bases). This TCR derives from a human donor in a cohort exposed to, infected with or recovered from COVID-19 (not recorded which). The donor label of this sample is uncertain. The chain's CDR3 is CASGPGGLTDTQYF. The DNA of the CDR3 is TGTGCCAGCGGCCCCGGGGGGCTGACAGATACGCAGTATTTT.